The next 15 T cell receptor beta chains were all read from a single sample in a study of naive and memory T cell subsets. Ligated cDNA underwent four rounds of PCR with nested alpha and beta constant region primers and SP2. TCRdb processed the 5' RACE reads anew with MiXCR; each CDR3 protein has one entry. The table shows about 62,000 distinct CDR3 sequences, with around 8% occurring only once. An oligonucleotide containing a UMI was ligated to the 3' end of TCR cDNA. These receptors came from a female donor in good health.

This clonotype was recorded many times. This chain links TRBV20-1 with TRBJ2-7; 11 bases are a match to TRBD2. The CDR3 runs 15 residues. The germline V gene has CDR1 DFQATT and CDR2 SNEGSKA (reference sequence). J gave up 6 bases and V 7 bases, and 14 bases lay outside the gene matches. CDR3 bases: TGCAGTGTTTTAGCTATAGCGGGGGGGCCTACCGAGCAGTACTTC. This encodes CSVLAIAGGPTEQYF.

This clonotype has just a few counts. The chain has TRBV28 and TRBJ1-6; the match to TRBD1 covers 7 bases. This CDR3 spans 15 amino acids. J lost 5 bases, V lost 6 bases, and 7 bases had no gene match. The germline V gene has CDR1 MDHEN and CDR2 SYDVKM. The CDR3 spells CASRRAGGDNSPLHF. As DNA, the CDR3 is TGTGCCAGCAGAAGGGCAGGGGGGGATAATTCACCCCTCCACTTT.

This clonotype occurred a few times. The V and J genes are TRBV28 and TRBJ1-5; D not resolved. Germline-derived CDR1 and CDR2 are MDHEN and SYDVKM. The germline V and J ends were trimmed by 7 bases and 0 bases, with 10 bases remaining between them. The CDR3 is made up of 14 amino acids. The CDR3 bases are TGTGCCAGCAACAAACCCCTTAGCAATCAGCCCCAGCATTTT. Its translation: CASNKPLSNQPQHF.

The chain recombines TRBV18 with TRBJ2-1; no definite D call. The V end was cut by 3 bases, the J end by 2 bases, with 14 bases between. The CDR3 is 16 amino acids. Germline CDR1 reads KGHSH; CDR2 reads LQKENI. CDR3 loop: CASSPPLRSAYNEQFF. The CDR3 coding sequence is TGTGCCAGCTCACCCCCATTAAGGAGTGCCTACAATGAGCAGTTCTTC.

V and J are TRBV9 and TRBJ2-5, with 11 bases aligning to TRBD2. Germline V lookup: CDR1 SGDLS, CDR2 YYNGEE. The CDR3 extends over 14 amino acids. Trimming cost V 4 bases and J 5 bases; bases outside gene matches: 4. CDR3 region: CASSSSGGSETQYF. As DNA, the CDR3 is TGTGCCAGCAGCTCTAGCGGGGGGTCGGAGACCCAGTACTTC.

This chain connects TRBV14 to TRBJ1-5; D remains unclear. Per the germline V gene, CDR1 is SGHDN and CDR2 is FVKESK. This CDR3 has 16 amino acids. V was cut by 3 bases and J by 0 bases, with 12 bases left in between. CDR3: CASSHSPTYSNQPQHF. The CDR3 DNA is TGTGCCAGCAGCCACAGCCCGACCTATAGCAATCAGCCCCAGCATTTT.

The chain carries TRBV18 and TRBJ2-7, with TRBD2 as a possible D gene (6 bases). Per the germline V gene, CDR1 is KGHSH and CDR2 is LQKENI. V was shortened by 1 base and J by 4 bases, with 14 bases between the two germline ends. This CDR3 comprises 15 residues. Here the CDR3 reads CASSPRRAGGYEQYF. DNA of the CDR3: TGTGCCAGCTCACCACGCAGGGCAGGAGGGTACGAGCAGTACTTC.

A note on this clonotype: A read error may account for a junction end that differs from germline. The chain has TRBV10-3 and TRBJ2-1; unclear D gene. CDR3 length: 12 amino acids. Germline V CDR1 and CDR2: ENHRY, SYGVKD. The chain's CDR3 is CAISELKKEQFF. DNA of the CDR3: TGCGCCATCAGTGAGTTGAAGAAAGAGCAGTTCTTC.

This clonotype has just a few counts. The chain joins TRBV7-6 to TRBJ2-2; D not certain. V gave up 5 bases and J gave up 6 bases, with 7 bases separating them. Germline-derived CDR1 and CDR2 are SGHVS and FNYEAQ. The CDR3 consists of 12 residues. The chain's CDR3 is CASSPPAGELFF. The DNA for the CDR3 is TGTGCCAGCAGCCCCCCCGCCGGGGAGCTGTTTTTT.

This clonotype was detected many times. The genes are TRBV7-6 and TRBJ2-3; tentatively, D is TRBD2 (5 bases). The CDR3 is made up of 14 amino acids. CDR1 and CDR2 (germline): SGHVS, FNYEAQ. Trimming removed 5 bases at V and 4 bases at J, with 13 bases between. CDR3 nucleotide sequence: TGTGCCAGCAGCCCCCCCCGGGGTCCAGATACGCAGTATTTT. Amino acid sequence: CASSPPRGPDTQYF.

The J gene is TRBJ2-7, the V gene TRBV18; D ambiguous. Germline V lookup: CDR1 KGHSH, CDR2 LQKENI. This CDR3 contains 14 residues. The ends were cut back, 2 bases at V and 2 bases at J, with 10 bases in the middle. Written as DNA, the CDR3 is TGTGCCAGCTCACCAGAAGTTAGGCCCTACGAGCAGTACTTC. Protein sequence: CASSPEVRPYEQYF. Full variable domain (remainder filled in from reference TRBV18 and TRBJ2-7): NAGVMQNPRHLVRRRGQEARLRCSPMKGHSHVYWYRQLPEEGLKFMVYLQKENIIDESGMPKERFSAEFPKEGPSILRIQQVVRGDSAAYFCASSPEVRPYEQYFGPGTRLTVT.

This clonotype was recorded many times. CDR3 in amino acids: CASSENGFSGNTIYF. The CDR3 nucleotides are TGTGCCAGCAGTGAAAACGGGTTTTCTGGAAACACCATATATTTT. V and J are TRBV2 and TRBJ1-3, with unresolved D. CDR3 size: 15 residues. Germline lookup yields CDR1 SNHLY and CDR2 FYNNEI. V lost 2 bases, J lost 1 base, and 9 bases lay in between.

The V and J genes are TRBV5-1 and TRBJ2-1; 10 bases are a match to TRBD2. The CDR3 has 15 residues. V trimming: 4 bases; J trimming: 9 bases; junction bases outside the gene matches: 10. CDR1 and CDR2 from the germline V gene are SGHRS and YFSETQ. This CDR3 reads CASSGGAGGPTEQFF. The CDR3, as DNA: TGCGCCAGCAGCGGGGGAGCGGGAGGGCCGACTGAGCAGTTCTTC.

This clonotype was detected many times. J is TRBJ2-7 and V is TRBV2, with TRBD2 matching over 11 bases. Germline CDR1 reads SNHLY; CDR2 reads FYNNEI. This CDR3 region has 13 residues. The junction had 1 base not matched to a gene; V was cut back by 7 bases and J by 2 bases. CDR3 residues: CASTSGGPYEQYF. For the CDR3, the DNA is TGTGCCAGCACTAGCGGGGGGCCCTACGAGCAGTACTTC.

V usage is TRBV25-1 and J usage is TRBJ1-5; D might be TRBD1 (5 bases). V was trimmed by 10 bases and J by 6 bases, leaving 13 bases between them. Germline V gene lookup returns CDR1 MGHDK and CDR2 SYGVNS. This CDR3 has 12 amino acids. The CDR3 sequence is CATQGLGQPQHF. Here the CDR3 DNA reads TGTGCCACCCAGGGATTGGGTCAGCCCCAGCATTTT.